This note documents a single T cell receptor (beta chain) sequence. Only a few counts were recorded for this clonotype. The specificity of this receptor is unknown. Nothing much larger sits one base from this clone, and base qualities are not available. This sample stems from a study of human T cells and chemical hapten exposure (dated by TCRdb to the early 2020s). Describing the broader study: For sensitization, 2% DPC in acetone was applied to an approximately 2 cm by approximately 2 cm area of upper inner arm skin. Weekly therapeutic DPC doses were additionally applied to the scalp of patients throughout the roughly 23-week study period. Patch testing on the upper back used Finn chambers containing 0.01% DPC, with scoring done after 6 days according to International Contact Dermatitis Research Group standards. Most of the patients in the cohort were female, and the cohort covered alopecia areata with under or over 50% scalp involvement, alopecia totalis and alopecia universalis. The libraries were sequenced as a pool, and the TCR yield per sample differed mostly because of small variations in library volumes within the pool. Peripheral blood TCR repertoire changes were tracked in vivo in alopecia patients during primary and secondary sensitization to the hapten diphenylcyclopropenone (DPC). Blood samples were taken from patients before sensitization (week 0) and at 2, 6 and about 24 weeks after DPC sensitization. About 30 alopecia patients provided blood for TCR sequencing at one to four time points (pre-sensitization, 2, 6 and 24 weeks).

Overall study outcomes, separate from this receptor: DPC sensitization did not change the number of TCRs with a frequency above 1 in 1000, and there was no evidence of changes in global repertoire structure. After repeated subsampling, the strength of the expansion versus patch-test correlation and the threshold at which it became significant changed. Significantly more large CDR3 similarity clusters were formed by expanded TCRs than by pre-sensitization or healthy control sets, consistent with antigen-driven responses. The number of PT1 expanded TCRs positively correlated with patch test score, significant at thresholds 8, 16 and 32 but not 4. Alopecia, a presumed autoimmune disease, was present in all patients, so the immune response of the patients might differ from that of healthy individuals.

CDR1 and CDR2 were assigned from the germline V gene (reference sequence) as MNHEY and SMNVEV. From its cysteine to its phenylalanine, the CDR3 spans 13 amino acids. Kept here is only the CDR3 DNA, which spans 39 bases and is read in frame from base 1. Trimming removed 5 bases from V and 5 bases from J; the gene matches leave 5 bases unexplained. This specimen's time point label, interpreted: patch test 1, 2 weeks after DPC sensitization. The treatment or condition label for this specimen denotes: therapeutic diphenylcyclopropenone sensitization with weekly scalp DPC. Blood at each patch-test visit was drawn before the patch test was applied. Patients were considered eligible if aged 18 to 70, diagnosed with alopecia and deemed suitable for DPC therapy, and patients were excluded if pregnant. Total RNA was extracted from unfractionated whole blood that had been collected in Tempus Blood RNA tubes.

The library was produced with RACE. TCRdb shows the sequencer as NextSeq 500. During library preparation, unique molecular identifiers were attached to individual cDNA molecules so that TCRs could be counted quantitatively and reproducibly. From each blood RNA sample, both TCR alpha and TCR beta chains were sequenced. The authors' analysis ran thus. A median of around 96,000 TCRs per sample was observed, with a range of roughly 20,000 to 750,000. The Decombinator software suite was used to annotate the V, J and CDR3 of the TCR reads. For the PS versus PT1 abundance plots, all samples were subsampled to the same number of TCRs (28,000). Expanded TCRs were defined as absent before sensitization and observed at least eight times at the 2-week time point. The public reads were run again by TCRdb, first through fastp at Q25 and then through MiXCR, and only productive beta chains were kept. Records with the same CDR3 protein are collapsed into one entry carrying the most frequent genes and DNA. These V and J calls are TCRdb output, not the study's own analysis. The sample profile shows just under 350,000 distinct CDR3 sequences; around 7% of them were found once. Roughly 7.9% of the sample goes to the ten largest clones.

This TCR derives from a woman aged 18-29 years with alopecia areata. Some clones in this sample may be carry-over from other donors' samples. Rearrangement joined TRBV27 to TRBJ1-1; a stretch of 7 junction bases matches TRBD1. Sequences were derived from whole blood, sampled in connection with sensitization to the hapten diphenylcyclopropenone (DPC). Here is the DNA: TGTGCCAGCAGTGCTTACAGGGGAACTGAAGCTTTCTTT. This sequence encodes CASSAYRGTEAFF.